One and the same sample provided the 13 T cell receptor beta chains below, sequenced in a study of blood T cells in healthy people across ages. Through a sample-barcoded 5' primer and a J-beta primer mix, a second PCR was run for about 6 to 11 cycles. TCRdb used MiXCR to reprocess the 5' RACE reads, holding one entry per CDR3 protein. Among nearly 1 million distinct CDR3 sequences listed, roughly 51% were seen once. The source material was blood. Receptors originate from a woman aged 60-70 years in good health.

The chain carries TRBV20-1 and TRBJ2-5; tentatively, D is TRBD1 (6 bases). Trimming left V 2 bases short and J 11 bases short, with 24 bases between. Germline V gene lookup returns CDR1 DFQATT and CDR2 SNEGSKA (reference sequence). The CDR3 contains 15 residues. The CDR3 coding sequence is TGCAGTGCTAGATCGGACAGAATAATCTACAATGAGCAGTACTTC. Its translation: CSARSDRIIYNEQYF.

As to this clonotype: A much larger clonotype is one base distant, so this may be a read error. This rearrangement joins TRBV28 to TRBJ2-7; 8 bases are shared with TRBD2. Germline V lookup: CDR1 MDHEN, CDR2 SYDVKM. With V trimmed by 7 bases and J by 1 base, 9 bases remained unmatched. The CDR3 has 15 amino acids. CDR3: CASNRGGPASYEQYF. The CDR3 nucleotides read TGTGCCAGCAATCGGGGGGGCCCAGCTTCCTACGAGCAGTACTTC.

The rearrangement uses TRBV12-3 or TRBV12-4 and TRBJ2-7; a possible D gene is TRBD1 (6 bases). The CDR3 has 17 residues. The V gene lost 3 bases and the J gene lost 6 bases, with 24 bases spanning the gap. The CDR3 loop is CASSFLGQGRSRSEQYF. DNA for the CDR3: TGTGCCAGCAGTTTTTTGGGGCAGGGGAGAAGTAGGTCCGAGCAGTACTTC.

V and J are TRBV20-1 and TRBJ1-5; D is undetermined. Per germline, CDR1 DFQATT and CDR2 SNEGSKA (reference sequence). The CDR3 covers 14 residues. The V end lost 3 bases, the J end lost 0 bases, and 9 bases lay between the germline ends. The CDR3 sequence is CSASGQYSNQPQHF. The CDR3 region has the DNA TGCAGTGCTAGTGGGCAGTATAGCAATCAGCCCCAGCATTTT.

CDR3 sequence (DNA): TGTGCCAGCAGCTCCGGTCCAGCTGGGGAGACCCAGTACTTC. Protein: CASSSGPAGETQYF. The rearrangement joins TRBV11-2 to TRBJ2-4; D not resolved. The DNA end is a closer match to TRBJ2-5, so the J assignment may be wrong. Germline-derived CDR1 and CDR2 are SGHAT and FQNNGV. CDR3 length: 14 residues.

The rearrangement uses TRBV9 and TRBJ2-7; no clear D. The CDR3 runs 14 residues. Trimming pared 2 bases from V and 12 bases from J, leaving 21 bases between. Germline CDR1 SGDLS, CDR2 YYNGEE. The CDR3 DNA is TGTGCCAGCAGCGTCTCGGGCCACCAAGAGACCCTGTACTTC. As protein: CASSVSGHQETLYF.

The rearrangement links TRBV12-3 or TRBV12-4 to TRBJ2-2, with 14 bases that match TRBD2. The CDR3 has 17 residues. The V and J ends lost 5 bases and 4 bases, in that order; junction bases with no gene match: 6. The CDR3, as DNA: TGTGCCAGCAGTCGGACTAGCGGGGGGACAGTCACCGGGGAGCTGTTTTTT. It is translated as CASSRTSGGTVTGELFF.

There are many counts of this clonotype. The chain recombines TRBV7-6 with TRBJ2-3; possibly TRBD1 or TRBD2 for D (5 bases each). The CDR3 loop spans 12 amino acids. The germline V and J ends were trimmed by 5 bases and 5 bases, with 8 bases remaining between them. The V gene's germline CDR1 is SGHVS and CDR2 FNYEAQ. CDR3: CASSGAGDTQYF. Here the CDR3 DNA reads TGTGCCAGCAGCGGGGCGGGAGATACGCAGTATTTT.

The chain links TRBV28 to TRBJ2-7, with unresolved D. Trimming took off 4 bases at V and 3 bases at J, with 16 bases between the two ends. The CDR3 has 15 amino acids. Germline V gives CDR1 MDHEN, CDR2 SYDVKM. CDR3 residues: CASSSPSGYDYEQYF. The CDR3 nucleotides are TGTGCCAGCAGTTCACCTAGTGGGTACGACTACGAGCAGTACTTC.

J is TRBJ2-5 and V is TRBV20-1; D is perhaps TRBD1 (6 bases). The end of the DNA aligns better with TRBJ2-7, so the J call may be wrong. Germline lookup yields CDR1 DFQATT and CDR2 SNEGSKA (reference sequence). CDR3 length: 14 amino acids. CDR3 region: CSARGAIPTSEQYF. The CDR3 bases are TGCAGTGCTAGGGGGGCCATCCCTACTTCCGAGCAGTACTTC.

The V call is TRBV6-5, the J call TRBJ2-4, with 8 nucleotides matching TRBD1. CDR3 length: 15 amino acids. Germline V gene sequence: CDR1 MNHEY, CDR2 SVGAGI. J was trimmed by 2 bases and V by 6 bases; bases with no gene match: 6. CDR3 loop: CASRIDRGSKNIQYF. The CDR3 DNA reads as TGTGCCAGCAGAATTGACAGGGGTTCCAAAAACATTCAGTACTTC.

The chain couples TRBV20-1 to TRBJ2-1, with D possibly being TRBD2 (5 bases). CDR1 DFQATT and CDR2 SNEGSKA come from the germline V gene (reference sequence). The CDR3 has 14 residues. Deletions cut 1 base from V and 7 bases from J, with 14 bases between. The CDR3 loop is CSARAGGIPNEQFF. CDR3 nucleotides: TGCAGTGCTAGAGCCGGAGGAATCCCAAATGAGCAGTTCTTC.

This clonotype was detected only a few times. The chain recombines TRBV28 with TRBJ2-3; D uncertain. Germline CDR1 and CDR2: MDHEN and SYDVKM. The CDR3 has 16 residues. Trimming removed 6 bases at V and 2 bases at J, with 18 bases between. CDR3 in DNA: TGTGCCAGCAGCGCCCGTCTTCATGCTTACACAGATACGCAGTATTTT. It encodes CASSARLHAYTDTQYF. The full variable domain, rest sourced from reference TRBV28 and TRBJ2-3, is DVKVTQSSRYLVKRTGEKVFLECVQDMDHENMFWYRQDPGLGLRLIYFSYDVKMKEKGDIPEGYSVSREKKERFSLILESASTNQTSMYLCASSARLHAYTDTQYFGPGTRLTVL.